Listed here are 30 T cell receptor beta chains from one sample, sequenced in a study of T cell repertoires in cytomegalovirus infection. TCRdb passed the reads through MiXCR, listing each CDR3 protein once. This table holds approximately 500,000 distinct CDR3 sequences, approximately 15% found once. Sequencing was done on a sample of CD8+ T cells from PBMCs. The source of these receptors is a human donor in good health (CMV status not recorded). Some clones in this sample may be carry-over from other donors' samples.

This clonotype has ten or more counts. The rearrangement links TRBV24-1 to TRBJ2-2; 11 bases fit TRBD2. Germline V gene data show CDR1 as KGHDR and CDR2 as SFDVKD. The junction had 5 bases not matched to a gene; V was cut back by 6 bases and J by 6 bases. The CDR3 consists of 15 residues. The CDR3 is CATSHSGRASGELFF. The CDR3 DNA reads TGTGCCACCAGTCATAGCGGGAGGGCCTCCGGGGAGCTGTTTTTT.

This clonotype is a singleton in its sample. DNA for the CDR3: TGTGCCAGCTCCCGGGGGATTATCGAGCCCCAGTACTTC. This gives the protein CASSRGIIEPQYF. The rearrangement links TRBV28 to TRBJ2-5; tentatively, D is TRBD2 (6 bases). This CDR3 region has 13 residues. Germline V gene sequence: CDR1 MDHEN, CDR2 SYDVKM. Trimming removed 8 bases at V and 9 bases at J, with 19 bases between.

Concerning this clonotype itself: This may stem from a read error, because a much larger clone lies one nucleotide away. The V call is TRBV19, the J call TRBJ1-5; D perhaps matches TRBD1 (5 bases). CDR3 length: 17 residues. Germline V gives CDR1 LNHDA, CDR2 SQIVND (reference sequence). CDR3 sequence reads: CAISIGFRDRSNQPQHF. CDR3 nucleotides: TGTGCCATTAGTATCGGCTTCCGAGACAGAAGCAATCAGCCCCAGCATTTT.

This clonotype showed up just a few times. The V and J genes are TRBV6-5 and TRBJ1-3, with a weak D call TRBD1 (6 bases). Trimming cost V 5 bases and J 0 bases, with 14 bases left between them. CDR3 length equals 16 residues. In germline, CDR1 is MNHEY, CDR2 SVGAGI. CDR3: CASSTWGPYSGNTIYF. The CDR3, as DNA: TGTGCCAGCAGTACGTGGGGGCCCTACTCTGGAAACACCATATATTTT.

This clonotype was found a few times. This sequence joins TRBV20-1 and TRBJ2-7, with 9 positions matching TRBD2. Germline V gene sequence: CDR1 DFQATT, CDR2 SNEGSKA (reference sequence). J was trimmed by 1 base and V by 6 bases; bases with no gene match: 10. The CDR3 runs 15 residues. CDR3 protein: CSAIKTSGSSYEQYF. CDR3 nucleotides: TGCAGTGCAATCAAGACTAGCGGATCTTCCTACGAGCAGTACTTC.

This clonotype was picked up many times. The chain carries TRBV12-3 or TRBV12-4 and TRBJ1-2, with D tentatively TRBD1 (6 bases). Trimming removed 10 bases from V and 6 bases from J, with 18 bases in between. This CDR3 has 13 residues. The CDR3 DNA reads TGTGCCAACACAGATAAGGACAGTCATGGCTACACCTTC. The encoded protein is CANTDKDSHGYTF.

In the case of this clonotype: A read error may be the cause here, since a much bigger clone is one base away. This chain uses TRBV6-1 with TRBJ2-3; D gene ambiguous. V shed 4 bases and J shed 4 bases, with 6 bases lying between them. Per germline, CDR1 MNHNS and CDR2 SASEGT. CDR3 length equals 12 residues. The CDR3 loop reads CASSGSSDTQYF. The CDR3 coding sequence is TGTGCCAGCAGTGGTAGCTCAGATACGCAGTATTTT.

At least ten counts were recorded for this clonotype. This sequence joins TRBV15 and TRBJ1-1; weak D call: TRBD1 (6 bases). The length of the CDR3 is 12 residues. Trimming took off 4 bases at V and 11 bases at J, with 14 bases between the two ends. Germline CDR1 is LNHNV and CDR2 is YYDKDF (reference sequence). The CDR3 DNA reads TGTGCCACCAGCACCCCGGGCCAGGGGGCTTTCTTT. Translating gives CATSTPGQGAFF.

This clonotype has at least ten counts. In nucleotides, the CDR3 is TGTGCCAGCAGCCCGCCTGCTGAGGGCTCAAACTATGGCTACACCTTC. Its translation: CASSPPAEGSNYGYTF. The V gene is TRBV7-9, the J gene TRBJ1-2; D uncertain. This CDR3 is 16 amino acids long. Germline V CDR1 and CDR2: SEHNR, FQNEAQ (reference sequence). V lost 5 bases and J lost 2, with 18 bases in between.

The chain links TRBV7-8 to TRBJ2-7, with a weak D call TRBD2 (7 bases). CDR1 is SGHVS and CDR2 is FQNEAQ in the germline V gene. V was pared by 1 base and J by 2 bases, with 12 bases between. The CDR3 has 15 residues. In nucleotides, the CDR3 is TGTGCCAGCAGCTTAGGAGAGGGGGGGGCCTACGAGCAGTACTTC. It yields the protein CASSLGEGGAYEQYF.

This sequence joins TRBV5-1 and TRBJ1-1; D is unclear. The CDR3 runs 13 residues. Per the germline V gene, CDR1 is SGHRS and CDR2 is YFSETQ. Trimming stripped 0 bases from V and 5 bases from J, with 8 bases between. In DNA form, the CDR3 reads TGCGCCAGCAGCTTGGAAGAGTTTACTGAAGCTTTCTTT. Translating it yields CASSLEEFTEAFF. The full variable domain, completed using reference TRBV5-1 and TRBJ1-1, is KAGVTQTPRYLIKTRGQQVTLSCSPISGHRSVSWYQQTPGQGLQFLFEYFSETQRNKGNFPGRFSGRQFSNSRSEMNVSTLELGDSALYLCASSLEEFTEAFFGQGTRLTVV.

This clonotype was counted ten times or more. The CDR3 is CASSSTSGRDPSQFF. CDR3 nucleotides: TGTGCCAGCAGTTCAACTAGCGGGAGGGACCCCTCCCAGTTCTTC. This sequence joins TRBV6-6 and TRBJ2-1; 13 positions match TRBD2. V shed 4 bases and J 13 bases; nucleotides not matched to a gene: 10. The CDR3 spans 15 residues. Per the germline V gene, CDR1 is MNHNY and CDR2 is SVGAGI (reference sequence).

In DNA form, the CDR3 reads TGTGCCAGCTCGTGGGCCTCAACGGGGGAGCAGTACTTC. Encoded protein: CASSWASTGEQYF. The chain recombines TRBV19 with TRBJ2-7; TRBD2 might be the D (5 bases). CDR3 length: 13 residues. V was pared by 9 bases and J by 7 bases, with 19 bases between. Germline CDR1 reads LNHDA; CDR2 reads SQIVND (reference sequence).

This clonotype occurred many times. The chain combines TRBV10-3 with TRBJ2-3; TRBD2 agrees at 14 bases. V was pared by 10 bases and J by 5 bases, with 5 bases of the junction left unmatched. This CDR3 region has 14 residues. Germline-derived CDR1 and CDR2 are ENHRY and SYGVKD. The DNA of the CDR3 is TGTGCCACCGGGACTAGCGGGAGTGAAGATACGCAGTATTTT. Translation gives CATGTSGSEDTQYF.

This chain links TRBV30 with TRBJ2-7; either TRBD1 or TRBD2 may fit D (5 bases each). Between the trimmed V and J ends, which lost 3 bases and 1 base, there was a span of 13 bases. CDR3 length: 14 amino acids. Germline V gene lookup returns CDR1 GTSNPN and CDR2 SVGIG (reference sequence). The CDR3: CAWRQERLSYEQYF. CDR3 sequence (DNA): TGTGCCTGGAGACAGGAGCGGCTATCCTACGAGCAGTACTTC. The complete variable domain, with remaining parts taken from reference TRBV30 and TRBJ2-7, reads SQTIHQWPATLVQPVGSPLSLECTVEGTSNPNLYWYRQAAGRGLQLLFYSVGIGQISSEVPQNLSASRPQDRQFILSSKKLLLSDSGFYLCAWRQERLSYEQYFGPGTRLTVT.

This clonotype was seen a few times. This chain connects TRBV6-1 to TRBJ2-1; D is perhaps TRBD2 (6 bases). CDR3 size: 15 residues. Germline V CDR1 and CDR2: MNHNS, SASEGT. Trimming took 4 bases from V and 0 from J, leaving 10 bases between them. The CDR3 spells CASSGAGSSYNEQFF. The CDR3 nucleotides are TGTGCCAGCAGTGGGGCGGGGAGCTCCTACAATGAGCAGTTCTTC.

This clonotype was counted at least ten times. The chain links TRBV4-1 to TRBJ1-6; 11 bases align to TRBD1. Trimming at V came to 2 bases and at J to 9 bases, leaving 6 bases not matched to a gene. This CDR3 has 16 residues. The germline gives CDR1 MGHRA, CDR2 YSYEKL. The CDR3 sequence: CASSQTGQGASSPLHF. The CDR3 DNA follows: TGCGCCAGCAGCCAAACTGGACAGGGGGCGAGTTCACCCCTCCACTTT.

The CDR3 loop is CATQRRLAGQETQYF. CDR3 sequence (DNA): TGTGCCACCCAGAGACGTCTAGCGGGTCAAGAGACCCAGTACTTC. This sequence joins TRBV28 and TRBJ2-5; 8 bases agree with TRBD2. CDR1 is MDHEN and CDR2 is SYDVKM in the germline V gene. CDR3 length: 15 amino acids. The ends lost 10 bases at V and 2 bases at J; junction bases unmatched: 12.

This clonotype showed up many times. The rearrangement links TRBV7-3 to TRBJ2-1, with 8 bases matching TRBD1. The V gene end was trimmed by 5 bases and the J gene end by 2 bases; junction bases not matched to a gene: 2. The CDR3 loop spans 14 amino acids. Germline V CDR1 and CDR2: SGHTA, FQGTGA. The CDR3 nucleotides are TGTGCCAGCAGCCTACAGGGGGCCTACAATGAGCAGTTCTTC. It yields the protein CASSLQGAYNEQFF.

There are many counts of this clonotype. Here the CDR3 DNA reads TGCGCCAGCAGCCTTCGCCGGGGGACTAACACCGGGGAGCTGTTTTTT. This codes for CASSLRRGTNTGELFF. The chain links TRBV4-1 to TRBJ2-2; tentatively, D is TRBD2 (6 bases). V gave up 4 bases and J gave up 2 bases, with 14 bases separating them. CDR1 MGHRA and CDR2 YSYEKL come from the germline V gene. CDR3 length equals 16 residues.

This clonotype showed up just a few times. This chain uses TRBV20-1 with TRBJ1-5; no clear D. From germline, CDR1 is DFQATT and CDR2 SNEGSKA (reference sequence). This CDR3 region has 14 residues. Deletions cut 3 bases from V and 0 bases from J, with 9 bases between. DNA of the CDR3: TGCAGTGCTAGTTCCAGGCTTAGCAATCAGCCCCAGCATTTT. Amino acid sequence: CSASSRLSNQPQHF.

The chain recombines TRBV24-1 with TRBJ2-3; D is ambiguous. The CDR3 covers 16 residues. CDR1 is KGHDR and CDR2 is SFDVKD in the germline V gene. V lost 2 bases and J lost 0, with 11 bases in between. CDR3 nucleotide sequence: TGTGCCACCAGTGATTCCATTACGGCTAGCACAGATACGCAGTATTTT. Encoded protein: CATSDSITASTDTQYF.

The V and J genes are TRBV13 and TRBJ1-2; perhaps TRBD1 as D (6 bases). The germline gives CDR1 PRHDT, CDR2 FYEKMQ (reference sequence). This CDR3 is built from 14 residues. Deletions cut 5 bases from V and 0 bases from J, with 10 bases between. CDR3 nucleotide sequence: TGTGCCAGCAGCCCGGACAGTCCTAACTATGGCTACACCTTC. Amino acid sequence: CASSPDSPNYGYTF.

The genes are TRBV7-9 and TRBJ1-2; no reliable D call. The CDR3 has 13 residues. V was shortened by 1 base and J by 2 bases, with 5 bases between the two germline ends. The germline CDR1 and CDR2 sequences are SEHNR and FQNEAQ (reference sequence). The CDR3 nucleotides read TGTGCCAGCAGCTTAGTGGAGAACTATGGCTACACCTTC. Its protein is CASSLVENYGYTF.

This clonotype was seen at least ten times. This chain links TRBV27 with TRBJ1-3; the D is unclear. V was clipped by 5 bases and J by 2 bases, with 19 bases between them. Germline CDR1 is MNHEY and CDR2 is SMNVEV (reference sequence). The CDR3 has 17 amino acids. CDR3 nucleotides: TGTGCCAGCAGTCCGTCCCCGGGCCCCAACCCTGGAAACACCATATATTTT. It encodes CASSPSPGPNPGNTIYF.

This clonotype was seen repeatedly, ten times or more. The chain is built from TRBV7-9 and TRBJ2-5; the match to TRBD2 covers 7 bases. The CDR3 contains 14 residues. Germline assignment: CDR1 SEHNR and CDR2 FQNEAQ (reference sequence). The junction had 4 bases not matched to a gene; V was cut back by 5 bases and J by 1 base. The CDR3 protein is CASSPPGGQETQYF. CDR3 nucleotides: TGTGCCAGCAGCCCCCCGGGGGGCCAAGAGACCCAGTACTTC. The variable domain in full, with the rest retrieved from reference TRBV7-9 and TRBJ2-5, is DTGVSQNPRHKITKRGQNVTFRCDPISEHNRLYWYRQTLGQGPEFLTYFQNEAQLEKSRLLSDRFSAERPKGSFSTLEIQRTEQGDSAMYLCASSPPGGQETQYFGPGTRLLVL.

There are many counts of this clonotype. V gene TRBV7-8 combines with J gene TRBJ1-1; D is uncertain. V dropped 1 base and J dropped 1 base, with 7 bases sitting between them. CDR1 is SGHVS and CDR2 is FQNEAQ in the germline V gene. This CDR3 is 14 amino acids long. CDR3 in amino acids: CASSLGASNTEAFF. The CDR3 region has the DNA TGTGCCAGCAGCTTAGGGGCCTCGAACACTGAAGCTTTCTTT.

The chain links TRBV10-3 to TRBJ2-2; 10 nucleotides agree with TRBD1. This CDR3 contains 17 residues. Germline V gene data show CDR1 as ENHRY and CDR2 as SYGVKD. With 2 bases clipped from V and 5 bases from J, the junction kept 8 bases outside the gene matches. The CDR3: CAISEPSWTGGTGELFF. Written as DNA, the CDR3 is TGTGCCATCAGTGAGCCCTCCTGGACAGGGGGTACCGGGGAGCTGTTTTTT.

The table lists this clonotype with a few counts. J is TRBJ1-6 and V is TRBV12-3 or TRBV12-4; D not certain. Trimming cost V 1 base and J 1 base, with 2 bases left between them. The CDR3 length is 14 residues. The CDR3 nucleotides read TGTGCCAGCAGTTTAGAATCCTATAATTCACCCCTCCACTTT. This translates into CASSLESYNSPLHF.

The sample holds many counts of this clonotype. This sequence joins TRBV7-9 and TRBJ1-4; D call uncertain. The germline gives CDR1 SEHNR, CDR2 FQNEAQ (reference sequence). Trimming took 1 base from V and 8 from J, leaving 5 bases between them. The CDR3 totals 12 residues. CDR3 bases: TGTGCCAGCAGCTTAGATCGGGAAAAACTGTTTTTT. Translation gives CASSLDREKLFF.